This T cell receptor beta chain comes out of a study of blood T cell repertoires in COVID-19. Whole-study context: The United States, Italy and Spain provided the acute and convalescent COVID-19 samples.

Germline V gene data show CDR1 as GTSNPN and CDR2 as SVGIG (reference sequence). V was trimmed by 5 bases and J by 2 bases, leaving 10 bases between them. CDR3 length equals 12 residues. The authors' processing: Using reference gene primer amplification, nucleated cell counts were estimated. TCRdb keeps only in-frame clones here, not all; method: immunoSEQ multiplex PCR. That table gives V, J and clone size, and the DNA gave D and trimming. The profile shows 40,000 or so clones, roughly 88% of them singletons. The clonotype was recovered from a human donor in a cohort sampled during active COVID-19. The chain links TRBV30 to TRBJ2-7; D might be TRBD1 (5 bases). Material: peripheral blood. The CDR3 DNA sequence: TGTGCCTGGGGGGCAGGCCCCTACGAGCAGTACTTC. Translated, it gives CAWGAGPYEQYF. The variable domain in full, completed from reference TRBV30 and TRBJ2-7, reads SQTIHQWPATLVQPVGSPLSLECTVEGTSNPNLYWYRQAAGRGLQLLFYSVGIGQISSEVPQNLSASRPQDRQFILSSKKLLLSDSGFYLCAWGAGPYEQYFGPGTRLTVT.